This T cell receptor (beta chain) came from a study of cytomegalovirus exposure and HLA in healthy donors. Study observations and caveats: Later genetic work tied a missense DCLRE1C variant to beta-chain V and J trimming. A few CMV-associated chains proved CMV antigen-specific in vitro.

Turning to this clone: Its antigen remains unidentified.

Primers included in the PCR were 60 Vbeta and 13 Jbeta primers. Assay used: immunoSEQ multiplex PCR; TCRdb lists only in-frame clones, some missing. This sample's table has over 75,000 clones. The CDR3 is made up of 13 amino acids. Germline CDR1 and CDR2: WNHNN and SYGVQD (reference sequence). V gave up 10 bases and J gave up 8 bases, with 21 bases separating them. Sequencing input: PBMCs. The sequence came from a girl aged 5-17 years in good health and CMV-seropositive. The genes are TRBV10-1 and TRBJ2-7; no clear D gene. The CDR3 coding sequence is TGCGCCACAACAATTCCCCAGGTCCGTAAGCAGTACGTC. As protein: CATTIPQVRKQYV.